This is a list of T cell receptor beta chains from one sample in a study of blood T cell repertoires in COVID-19. Repertoires were generated with immunoSEQ multiplex PCR, while TCRdb's copy carries only in-frame clones and drops some. The sample holds fewer than 350,000 clones, 65% to 90% seen once. Sequenced input: peripheral blood. These receptors all stem from a human donor in a cohort sampled during active COVID-19. Both conserved end residues are part of each CDR3. D genes are given only for firm matches. Clone size is stated in some rows and not others, as once, few, many or a class when expanded.

d_gene,v_gene,abundance,j_gene,CDR3nt,CDR3aa
.,TRBV12-3/TRBV12-4,.,TRBJ1-2,TGTGCCAGCAGTTTGGGGGGAAGGTATGGCTACACCTTC,CASSLGGRYGYTF
.,TRBV2,.,TRBJ2-3,TGTGCCGGCAGCTCGGATACGCAGTATTTT,CAGSSDTQYF
TRBD2,TRBV7-6,.,TRBJ2-5,TGTGCCAGCCTTAACCCTCGGACTAGCTTCCAAGAGACCCAGTACTTC,CASLNPRTSFQETQYF
.,TRBV18,.,TRBJ2-1,TGTGCCAGCTCAACACGGGGCGGAAAAGTCGATGAGCAGTTCTTC,CASSTRGGKVDEQFF
.,TRBV12-5,.,TRBJ1-5,TGTGCTAGTGGTTTGGTATTGCGGCAGAGATATAGCAATCAGCCCCAGCATTTT,CASGLVLRQRYSNQPQHF
TRBD1,TRBV6-6,.,TRBJ1-1,TGTGCCAGCAGTTCCGCCGGGACAGGGAAAGCTTTCTTT,CASSSAGTGKAFF
TRBD1,TRBV7-3,.,TRBJ2-1,TGTGCCAGCAGCTTTTTACAGGGGTCCTACAATGAGCAGTTCTTC,CASSFLQGSYNEQFF
.,TRBV2,.,TRBJ1-3,TGTGCCAGCACCACATTTTCGAGGGACACCATATATTTT,CASTTFSRDTIYF
TRBD1,TRBV5-8,few,TRBJ2-6,TGTGCCAGCAGCTTTCACAGGGGTAATTCTGGGGCCAACGTCCTGACTTTC,CASSFHRGNSGANVLTF
TRBD1,TRBV12-5,.,TRBJ1-2,TGTGCTAGTGGATTCGACAGGGCCCATGGCTACACCTTC,CASGFDRAHGYTF
TRBD2,TRBV10-2,.,TRBJ2-3,TGCGCCAGCGGGCCTAGCGGGAAATTAAAAGATACGCAGTATTTT,CASGPSGKLKDTQYF
TRBD1,TRBV18,.,TRBJ1-5,TGTGCCAGCTCACCGGGACAGGGCAATCAGCCCCAGCATTTT,CASSPGQGNQPQHF
TRBD1,TRBV3-1/TRBV3-2,few,TRBJ1-2,TGTGCCAGCAGCCAACGTCCTCCGGGACAGGGGATCGGGGGCTACACCTTC,CASSQRPPGQGIGGYTF
.,TRBV6-2/TRBV6-3,few,TRBJ1-1,TGTGCCAGCAGTATTGAGGAGGACACTGAAGCTTTCTTT,CASSIEEDTEAFF
TRBD2,TRBV5-6,.,TRBJ2-5,TGTGCCAGCAGCTCCGCCGGGACTAGTGACGAGACCCAGTACTTC,CASSSAGTSDETQYF
.,TRBV14,.,TRBJ1-1,TGTGCCAGCAGCCGACTTGGAGCGGGTGACACTGAAGCTTTCTTT,CASSRLGAGDTEAFF
.,TRBV20-1,.,TRBJ1-2,TGCAGTGCGGACGGACTCTATGGCTACACCTTC,CSADGLYGYTF
TRBD1,TRBV14,.,TRBJ2-2,TGTGCCAGCAGCCTGAGACAGGGGGCCACCGGGGAGCTGTTTTTT,CASSLRQGATGELFF
.,TRBV24-1,.,TRBJ2-1,TGTGCCACCAGTGATTTGGGCCATGAGCAGTTCTTC,CATSDLGHEQFF
.,TRBV7-6,.,TRBJ1-2,TGTGCCAGCAGCTTAGGAGCAGGGGACGGCTACACCTTC,CASSLGAGDGYTF
TRBD1,TRBV28,.,TRBJ2-3,TGTGCCAGCAGTTTGAGACAGGGTGGGACAGATACGCAGTATTTT,CASSLRQGGTDTQYF
.,TRBV28,once,TRBJ1-3,TGTGCCAGCAGTTCGCTGAGCTCTGGAAACACCATATATTTT,CASSSLSSGNTIYF
.,TRBV27,.,TRBJ1-1,TGTGCCAGCAGTTTGACAGCGGGCCATGAAGCTTTCTTT,CASSLTAGHEAFF
.,TRBV5-4,once,TRBJ1-4,TGTGCCAGCAGCCACAATACAGGGTTGGCTAATGAAAAACTGTTTTTT,CASSHNTGLANEKLFF
.,TRBV11-2,.,TRBJ1-2,TGTGCCAGCAGCTCCCCAGCGGGCCGCTATGGCTACACCTTC,CASSSPAGRYGYTF
.,TRBV11-3,.,TRBJ2-3,TGTGCCAGCAGCCCAGGGCAGGGAACAGATACGCAGTATTTT,CASSPGQGTDTQYF
.,TRBV5-1,once,TRBJ1-6,TGCGCCAGCAGCTTGACAGCAAGCTCCTATAATTCACCCCTCCACTTT,CASSLTASSYNSPLHF
.,TRBV29-1,.,TRBJ1-2,TGCAGCGTGGGAGGTTTTAACTATGGCTACACCTTC,CSVGGFNYGYTF
.,TRBV2,.,TRBJ2-7,TGTGCCAGTACAGGAGCCTCCTACGAGCAGTACTTC,CASTGASYEQYF
.,TRBV30,.,TRBJ2-7,TGTGCCTGGACCAGGGGATTACACTACGAGCAGTACTTC,CAWTRGLHYEQYF
TRBD2,TRBV18,.,TRBJ2-2,TGTGCCAGCTCACCACCGAGCGGGAGCGGGGAGCTGTTTTTT,CASSPPSGSGELFF
.,TRBV6-5,.,TRBJ1-3,TGTGCCAGCACCCCTAAAACAGGGAGACGAAACACCATATATTTT,CASTPKTGRRNTIYF
TRBD2,TRBV6-1,.,TRBJ2-1,TGTGCCAGCAGTGAACTAGCGGGGGGGCCATACTCCTACAATGAGCAGTTCTTC,CASSELAGGPYSYNEQFF
.,TRBV9,.,TRBJ2-7,TGTGCCAGGACCTATGGCGGCAGCTCCTACGAGCAGTACTTC,CARTYGGSSYEQYF
.,TRBV6-5,.,TRBJ2-3,TGTGCCAGCTCGCTCCGGGATACGCAGTATTTT,CASSLRDTQYF
.,TRBV4-2,.,TRBJ1-2,TGTGCCAGCAGCCAAGCAGGGACACTGTATGGCTACACCTTC,CASSQAGTLYGYTF
TRBD1,TRBV3-1/TRBV3-2,.,TRBJ2-3,TGTGCCAGCAGCCAAGAGTTAGGACAGGGCACAGATACGCAGTATTTT,CASSQELGQGTDTQYF
.,TRBV19,few,TRBJ1-6,TGTGCCAGTAATAATGAGGGCAATTCACCCCTCCACTTT,CASNNEGNSPLHF
.,TRBV4-2,few,TRBJ1-6,TGTGCCAGCAGCCAAGATTTACTCAATTCACCCCTCCACTTT,CASSQDLLNSPLHF
TRBD1,TRBV30,.,TRBJ1-1,TGTGCCGGGGACAGGGGCGTGAACACTGAAGCTTTCTTT,CAGDRGVNTEAFF
.,TRBV9,.,TRBJ2-5,TGTGCCAGCAGCGTAAGCGACCAAGAGACCCAGTACTTC,CASSVSDQETQYF
.,TRBV24-1,.,TRBJ2-1,TGTGCCACCAGTGATTTTGGCAGCTACAATGAGCAGTTCTTC,CATSDFGSYNEQFF
.,TRBV30,.,TRBJ1-3,TGTGCCTATTTCGGCGGAGGAGGAAACACCATATATTTT,CAYFGGGGNTIYF
.,TRBV11-3,.,TRBJ2-3,TGTGCCAGCAGGGGACTTGGATCAGATACGCAGTATTTT,CASRGLGSDTQYF
.,TRBV9,.,TRBJ2-1,TGTGCCAGCAGCGTAGCAACTCTCCAAAATGAGCAGTTCTTC,CASSVATLQNEQFF
TRBD1,TRBV6-5,once,TRBJ2-3,TGTGCCAGCAGCACGACAGGGGAGGCAGATACGCAGTATTTT,CASSTTGEADTQYF
.,TRBV27,once,TRBJ1-3,TGTGCCAGCAGTTGGGGGCCCCTAGTACCTGGAAACACCATATATTTT,CASSWGPLVPGNTIYF
TRBD1,TRBV27,once,TRBJ2-7,TGTGCCAGCAGTCCTAGGACAGGGGTTGTCTACGAGCAGTACTTC,CASSPRTGVVYEQYF
TRBD2,TRBV4-2,.,TRBJ2-3,TGTGCCAGCAGCGCCGGGACTAGCCATTCGGATACGCAGTATTTT,CASSAGTSHSDTQYF
TRBD2,TRBV24-1,.,TRBJ2-3,TGTGCCACCAGTGATTTGCATGCCCGGGGGGGTGGCACAGATACGCAGTATTTT,CATSDLHARGGGTDTQYF
TRBD1,TRBV25-1,.,TRBJ2-2,TGTGCCAGCAGTGAATATAAGGGGGCTGGCGGGGAGCTGTTTTTT,CASSEYKGAGGELFF
.,TRBV5-4,.,TRBJ2-5,TGTGCCAGCAGCTTGTCCCCTAGCGAGGAGACCCAGTACTTC,CASSLSPSEETQYF
.,TRBV4-1,.,TRBJ1-1,TGCGCCAGCACCTCCCAACCCAGGGTCTCGGTGAACACTGAAGCTTTCTTT,CASTSQPRVSVNTEAFF
.,TRBV3-1/TRBV3-2,.,TRBJ2-2,TGTGCCAGCAGACTCGGGGTAGTGGGTAACGGGGAGCTGTTTTTT,CASRLGVVGNGELFF
.,TRBV23-1,.,TRBJ2-3,TGCGCCAGCAGTCAGGGGCCAGATACGCAGTATTTT,CASSQGPDTQYF
.,TRBV5-1,.,TRBJ1-5,TGCGCCAGCAGCTTGGGCACACTAATCAATCAGCCCCAGCATTTT,CASSLGTLINQPQHF
TRBD1,TRBV6-8,.,TRBJ1-5,TGTGCCAGCAGCAGGGGGCCTTTCCCTTATAGCAATCAGCCCCAGCATTTT,CASSRGPFPYSNQPQHF
.,TRBV3-1/TRBV3-2,.,TRBJ1-5,TGTGCCAGCAGCCACGGTAAGTATTCGCCCCAGCATTTT,CASSHGKYSPQHF
.,TRBV12-3/TRBV12-4,.,TRBJ2-5,TGTGCCAGCAGCGTCGTCTCAGAGACCCAGTACTTC,CASSVVSETQYF
.,TRBV6-5,.,TRBJ2-7,TGTGCCAGCAGTTACTCGATTCTAGAGAACTACGAGCAGTACTTC,CASSYSILENYEQYF